The entry below gives a single T cell receptor (beta chain) sequence along with its context. The data stem from a study of blood T cell repertoires in COVID-19. The V gene lost 1 base and the J gene lost 5 bases, with 11 bases spanning the gap. The CDR3 is 14 residues long. Germline CDR1 reads MNHEY; CDR2 reads SMNVEV (reference sequence). Produced via immunoSEQ multiplex PCR; TCRdb's table is partial and in-frame only. Among about 91,000 clones, about 80% were seen once, and the ten largest hold roughly 25%. This receptor was identified in a man aged 70-80 years with acute or convalescent COVID-19. The sequenced sample consisted of peripheral blood. The chain joins TRBV27 to TRBJ1-1; D gene unclear. As DNA, the CDR3 is TGTGCCAGCAGTTTATTTCGGGGTGGGACTGAAGCTTTCTTT. It yields the protein CASSLFRGGTEAFF.